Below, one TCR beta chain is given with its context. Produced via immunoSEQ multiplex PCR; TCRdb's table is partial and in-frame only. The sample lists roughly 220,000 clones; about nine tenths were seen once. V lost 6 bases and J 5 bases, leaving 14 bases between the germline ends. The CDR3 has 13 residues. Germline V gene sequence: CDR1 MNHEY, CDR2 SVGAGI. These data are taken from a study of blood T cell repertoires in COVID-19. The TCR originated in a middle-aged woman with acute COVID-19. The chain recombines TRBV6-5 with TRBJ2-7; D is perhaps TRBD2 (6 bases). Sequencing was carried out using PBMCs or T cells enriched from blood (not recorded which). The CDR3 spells CASRGTATHEQYF. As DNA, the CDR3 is TGTGCCAGCAGAGGGACTGCGACCCACGAGCAGTACTTC.